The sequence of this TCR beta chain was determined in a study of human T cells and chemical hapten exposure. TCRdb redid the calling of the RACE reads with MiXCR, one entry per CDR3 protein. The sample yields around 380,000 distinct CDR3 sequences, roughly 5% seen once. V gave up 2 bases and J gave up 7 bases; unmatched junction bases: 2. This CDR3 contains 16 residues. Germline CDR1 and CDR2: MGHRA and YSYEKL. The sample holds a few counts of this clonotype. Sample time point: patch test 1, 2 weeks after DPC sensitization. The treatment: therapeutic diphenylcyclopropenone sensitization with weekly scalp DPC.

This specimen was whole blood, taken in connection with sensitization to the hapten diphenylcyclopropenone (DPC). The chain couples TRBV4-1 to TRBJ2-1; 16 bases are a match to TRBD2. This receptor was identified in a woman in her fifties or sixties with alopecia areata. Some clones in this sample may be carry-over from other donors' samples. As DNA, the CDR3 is TGCGCCAGCAGCCAACCGGGACTAGCGGGGGGGAATGAGCAGTTCTTC. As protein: CASSQPGLAGGNEQFF.